The T cell receptor (beta chain) described here comes from a study of blood T cell repertoires in COVID-19. Study-wide background: PBMCs, B-cell-depleted T cells, or T cells provided the cDNA or gDNA that made up the material.

Germline V CDR1 and CDR2: SGHNT, YENEEA. The CDR3 extends over 14 amino acids. Trimming pared 3 bases from V and 1 base from J, leaving 9 bases between. In the original analysis: Nucleated cell counts were estimated from reference gene primer amplification. Sequencing was performed with immunoSEQ multiplex PCR; in TCRdb, only in-frame clones are kept and a portion is missing. V, J and clone size were drawn from that table, and D and trimming were deduced from the DNA. This sample has under 300,000 clones, with more than 65% found just once. This clonotype originated in a woman in her thirties or forties who had recovered from COVID-19. The material sequenced was peripheral blood. The chain combines TRBV11-3 with TRBJ1-1; D uncertain. The CDR3 bases are TGTGCCAGCAGCTTCCTCACAGAGAACACTGAAGCTTTCTTT. Translation gives CASSFLTENTEAFF.